This is a list of T cell receptor beta chains from one sample in a study of T-cell reconstitution after alpha-beta-depleted transplantation in children. From the PCR reads, TCRdb called clonotypes with MiXCR, one entry per CDR3 protein. Of about 540,000 distinct CDR3 sequences in the sample, roughly 18% were seen once. The sequences come from PBMCs from the stem cell graft donor, collected from the stem cell graft. Receptors were obtained from a human donor who donated a stem cell graft to a child with acute lymphoblastic leukemia. Each CDR3 is given with its conserved first and last residue. The D gene is left open where the match is weak. Clone size appears in some rows only: once, few, many, or a class for an expanded clone.

>15|TRBV12-3/TRBV12-4|TRBJ1-2|.|.
TGTGCCAGCAGTTTTGGAAGGGCCCCAAACTATGGCTACACCTTC
CASSFGRAPNYGYTF
>14|TRBV12-3/TRBV12-4|TRBJ2-7|.|.
TGTGCCAGCAGTTTAGAAGCGTGGGCCTACGAGCAGTACTTC
CASSLEAWAYEQYF
>15|TRBV9|TRBJ2-7|.|.
TGTGCCAGCAGCGTAGGGCAGGGGAAGACCTACGAGCAGTACTTC
CASSVGQGKTYEQYF
>13|TRBV5-1|TRBJ1-2|.|.
TGCGCCAGCAGCTTGGATGGGTCTGGGGGCTACACCTTC
CASSLDGSGGYTF
>15|TRBV3-1|TRBJ2-1|few|TRBD2
TGTGCCAGCAGCCTGCTACTAGCGGGAGCGGGAGAGCAGTTCTTC
CASSLLLAGAGEQFF
>13|TRBV5-1|TRBJ2-1|.|TRBD2
TGCGCCAGCAGCTTTGGCGATAGACTAGCGGTAAGATTC
CASSFGDRLAVRF
>14|TRBV12-3/TRBV12-4|TRBJ2-7|few|.
TGTGCCAGCGCCCCCGGTGGCCCCTCCTACGAGCAGTACTTC
CASAPGGPSYEQYF
>10|TRBV5-5|TRBJ2-7|few|.
TGTGCCAGCAGCTTGGACAAGCAGTACTTC
CASSLDKQYF
>15|TRBV19|TRBJ2-7|.|TRBD2
TGTGCCAGTATCCTAGGACTAGCAATAAGGTACGAGCAGTACTTC
CASILGLAIRYEQYF
>15|TRBV20-1|TRBJ2-5|.|TRBD1
TGCAGTGCTAGAATTTGGGACAGGGGTCAAGAGACCCAGTACTTC
CSARIWDRGQETQYF
>14|TRBV5-1|TRBJ2-7|few|.
TGCGCCAGCAGCGTGGCCCCTTCCTCCTACGAGCAGTACTTC
CASSVAPSSYEQYF
>14|TRBV20-1|TRBJ2-3|.|.
TGCAGTGCTAGAGACCGGTGGGGGACAGATACGCAGTATTTT
CSARDRWGTDTQYF
>15|TRBV18|TRBJ1-5|few|.
TGTGCCAGCTCACCTGGGGGATTTAGCAATCAGCCCCAGCATTTT
CASSPGGFSNQPQHF
>12|TRBV5-1|TRBJ1-2|few|.
TGCGCCAGCAGCTTACAGGGACCTGGCTACACCTTC
CASSLQGPGYTF
>15|TRBV12-3/TRBV12-4|TRBJ2-1|few|.
TGTGCCAGCAGACGGGGAGCTCCGCCCTACAATGAGCAGTTCTTC
CASRRGAPPYNEQFF
>14|TRBV20-1|TRBJ2-3|.|TRBD2
TGCAGTACGACTAGCGGGAGAAGAACAGATACGCAGTATTTT
CSTTSGRRTDTQYF
>12|TRBV20-1|TRBJ1-6|.|.
TGCAGTGCTAGAAGGAATAATTCACCCCACCACTTT
CSARRNNSPHHF
>13|TRBV20-1|TRBJ1-1|few|.
TGCAGTGCTAGAGCCCCAGAGAACACTGAAGCTTTCTTT
CSARAPENTEAFF
>15|TRBV6-2/TRBV6-3|TRBJ1-5|.|.
TGTGCCAGCAGTTACTCGACTAGAGGCAATCAGCCCCAGCATTTT
CASSYSTRGNQPQHF
>16|TRBV6-5|TRBJ2-4|.|TRBD2
TGTGCCAGCAGTTACTCGACTTCTAGCGGAGTAAACATTCAGTACTTC
CASSYSTSSGVNIQYF
>19|TRBV5-4|TRBJ2-6|few|TRBD1
TGTGCCAGCAGCTTGAGTGGGGACAGGGTGAGACCTGGGGCCAACGTCCTGACTTTC
CASSLSGDRVRPGANVLTF
>14|TRBV19|TRBJ2-2|.|.
TGTGCCAGTAGTATGGGTCCAGTGACCGGGGAGCTGTTTTTT
CASSMGPVTGELFF
>18|TRBV20-1|TRBJ2-7|.|TRBD1
TGCAGTGCTAGAGATCGGTACAGGGGGCTCCCTTTTTCCTACGAGCAGTACTTC
CSARDRYRGLPFSYEQYF
>14|TRBV5-6|TRBJ1-2|few|.
TGTGCCAGCAGCTTTGGGGACTCGATCTATGGCTACACCTTC
CASSFGDSIYGYTF
>14|TRBV20-1|TRBJ1-2|.|TRBD1
TGCAGTGCTAGAGATTTCAGGGGGAGGGCCGGCTACACCTTC
CSARDFRGRAGYTF
>16|TRBV20-1|TRBJ2-3|few|TRBD2
TGCAGTGCTGCCCATTCTAGCGGGGGAGCCCCAGATACGCAGTATTTT
CSAAHSSGGAPDTQYF
>12|TRBV10-3|TRBJ2-3|few|.
TGTGCCATCAGGGAGGTTACAGATACGCAGTATTTT
CAIREVTDTQYF
>15|TRBV5-1|TRBJ2-1|.|.
TGCGCCAGCAGCCGTCTAGGAGCGGGCTACAATGAGCAGTTCTTC
CASSRLGAGYNEQFF
>14|TRBV29-1|TRBJ2-5|.|TRBD1
TGCAGCGTTACCATCCAGACAGGGGGGGAGACCCAGTACTTC
CSVTIQTGGETQYF
>15|TRBV28|TRBJ2-5|.|TRBD1
TGTGCCAGCAGTTTGTGGGGACAGAGCCAAGAGACCCAGTACTTC
CASSLWGQSQETQYF
>17|TRBV6-2/TRBV6-3|TRBJ2-4|.|TRBD2
TGTGCCAGCCACCCAACCGGGGGGACTGCGAGGAAAAACATTCAGTACTTC
CASHPTGGTARKNIQYF
>14|TRBV10-3|TRBJ1-5|.|.
TGTGCCATCAGTGACTACGGTGGGGATCAGCCCCAGCATTTT
CAISDYGGDQPQHF
>14|TRBV2|TRBJ2-2|.|TRBD1
TGTGCCAGCAGGGGACAGGGGGCATCAGGGGAGCTGTTTTTT
CASRGQGASGELFF
>17|TRBV2|TRBJ2-7|.|TRBD2
TGTGCCAGCAGTGATCAGCCAGCGGGAGCCACCTTCTACGAGCAGTACTTC
CASSDQPAGATFYEQYF
>11|TRBV12-3/TRBV12-4|TRBJ2-4|.|.
TGTGCCAGCAGTTTCTTTGGATTCCAGTACTTC
CASSFFGFQYF
>15|TRBV6-1|TRBJ2-3|.|TRBD1
TGTGCCAGCAGCCCCGGGACAGGGGGGGGAGATACGCAGTATTTT
CASSPGTGGGDTQYF
>17|TRBV6-1|TRBJ2-1|.|TRBD2
TGTGCCAGCAGACCGAGAGCTAGCGGGAGGGCTGTTGATGAGCAGTTCTTC
CASRPRASGRAVDEQFF
>20|TRBV15|TRBJ2-1|few|TRBD2
TGTGCCACCAGCGGGAGTCCGCCTAATGAGATAGCGGGAGGACACAATGAGCAGTTCTTC
CATSGSPPNEIAGGHNEQFF
>13|TRBV15|TRBJ2-7|few|TRBD1
TGTGCCACCAGCGGCCCGACAGGGGGCGAGCAGTACTTC
CATSGPTGGEQYF
>13|TRBV27|TRBJ2-7|few|TRBD2
TGTGCCAGCAGCCCTCGCGGGAGTAACGAGCAGTACTTC
CASSPRGSNEQYF
>15|TRBV3-1|TRBJ2-5|few|.
TGTGCCAGCAGCCGCTGGACAGCGTACCAAGAGACCCAGTACTTC
CASSRWTAYQETQYF
>13|TRBV5-6|TRBJ1-1|few|TRBD1
TGTGCCAGCAGCTTGGGGACAGGTGGTAGGGCTTTCTTT
CASSLGTGGRAFF
>15|TRBV9|TRBJ2-1|.|.
TGTGCCAGCGGCCCGGAGTTATGGGGGTACAATGAGCAGTTCTTC
CASGPELWGYNEQFF
>16|TRBV4-2|TRBJ2-7|once|TRBD2
TGTGCCAGCGGCCAACTACTAGCGGGAGTATACTACGAGCAGTACTTC
CASGQLLAGVYYEQYF
>16|TRBV5-1|TRBJ2-7|many|TRBD1
TGCGCCAGCAGCTTGGCCTTCGGGACAGGGTTCTACGAGCAGTACTTC
CASSLAFGTGFYEQYF
>17|TRBV5-8|TRBJ2-4|.|TRBD1
TGTGCCAGCAGCGTAAACAGGGGGCCGACATCGAAAAACATTCAGTACTTC
CASSVNRGPTSKNIQYF
>14|TRBV9|TRBJ2-3|.|.
TGTGCCAGCAGCGTAGAACTAGTGACAGATACGCAGTATTTT
CASSVELVTDTQYF
>13|TRBV6-1|TRBJ2-1|few|.
TGTGCCAGCAGGGACGGACTGGGCAATGAGCAGTTCTTC
CASRDGLGNEQFF
>17|TRBV24-1|TRBJ2-1|.|TRBD2
TGTGCCACCAGTGAGCGGGAAAGACTAGCGGGAGGCAATGAGCAGTTCTTC
CATSERERLAGGNEQFF
>14|TRBV6-5|TRBJ2-3|.|.
TGTGCCAGCAGGTTAGCGCACAGCACAGATACGCAGTATTTT
CASRLAHSTDTQYF
>15|TRBV12-3/TRBV12-4|TRBJ2-1|.|TRBD2
TGTGCCAGCAGTTTACCGGGAGGGGGTTACAATGAGCAGTTCTTC
CASSLPGGGYNEQFF
>13|TRBV10-3|TRBJ2-7|few|TRBD2
TGTGCCATCAAAGCGGGAGCTTCCTACGAGCAGTACTTC
CAIKAGASYEQYF
>15|TRBV5-6|TRBJ2-5|few|TRBD2
TGTGCCAGCAGCCCCTGGACGGGAGGGGAGGAGACCCAGTACTTC
CASSPWTGGEETQYF
>13|TRBV7-6|TRBJ2-7|many|.
TGTGCCAGCAGCTTAGATAAGGGCTACGAGCAGTACTTC
CASSLDKGYEQYF